A selection of T cell receptor beta chains follows, all from one sample in a study of identical twins. TCRdb redid the calling of the 5' RACE reads with MiXCR, one entry per CDR3 protein. This sample has hundreds of thousands of distinct CDR3 sequences; approximately 22% occur once, and the top ten carry 4% to 5.5%. This sample also belongs to another study, concerning T cells expressing NK-cell markers.

The material sequenced was PBMCs. The receptors derive from a woman in her late teens or twenties in good health. CDR3s include the opening cysteine and the closing phenylalanine or tryptophan. Fields, in order: V gene, clone size, J gene, D gene, CDR3 protein, CDR3 DNA. A D gene is named only where the DNA matches it firmly. Some rows have no size entry. The others give once, few or many, or a class for an expanded clone.

V: TRBV5-1; size: NA; J: TRBJ2-3; D: TRBD2; CDR3: CASTRLAVSDTQYF; DNA: TGCGCCAGCACCAGACTAGCGGTTTCGGATACGCAGTATTTT
V: TRBV6-5; size: many; J: TRBJ1-4; D: TRBD1; CDR3: CASRADRAPSEKLFF; DNA: TGTGCCAGCAGAGCAGACAGGGCACCGAGTGAAAAACTGTTTTTT
V: TRBV20-1; size: few; J: TRBJ2-2; D: TRBD1; CDR3: CSARAPPDRAYTGELFF; DNA: TGCAGTGCTAGAGCCCCCCCTGACAGGGCTTACACCGGGGAGCTGTTTTTT
V: TRBV6-1; size: few; J: TRBJ1-2; D: NA; CDR3: CASSPYRESGYTF; DNA: TGTGCCAGCAGTCCTTACAGGGAGAGTGGCTACACCTTC
V: TRBV20-1; size: few; J: TRBJ2-5; D: NA; CDR3: CSARKGLRETQYF; DNA: TGCAGTGCTCGAAAGGGGCTCCGGGAGACCCAGTACTTC
V: TRBV24-1; size: NA; J: TRBJ2-2; D: NA; CDR3: CATSDLAGQVPGELFF; DNA: TGTGCCACCAGTGACCTAGCGGGACAGGTACCCGGGGAGCTGTTTTTT
V: TRBV29-1; size: few; J: TRBJ2-7; D: NA; CDR3: CSVSAPGSYEQYF; DNA: TGCAGCGTTTCGGCGCCAGGCTCCTACGAGCAGTACTTC
V: TRBV7-9; size: NA; J: TRBJ2-1; D: NA; CDR3: CAAGPAGRNEQFF; DNA: TGTGCCGCGGGCCCGGCGGGGCGGAATGAGCAGTTCTTC
V: TRBV12-3/TRBV12-4; size: few; J: TRBJ2-6; D: NA; CDR3: CASRLTQGGSGANVLTF; DNA: TGTGCCAGCAGGTTGACCCAAGGAGGCTCTGGGGCCAACGTCCTGACTTTC
V: TRBV27; size: few; J: TRBJ2-7; D: NA; CDR3: CASSLYPAGSSYEQYF; DNA: TGTGCCAGCAGTCTTTATCCCGCGGGGAGCTCCTACGAGCAGTACTTC
V: TRBV20-1; size: NA; J: TRBJ1-1; D: NA; CDR3: CSARDGGQGSEAFF; DNA: TGCAGTGCTAGAGATGGAGGGCAGGGGTCTGAAGCTTTCTTT
V: TRBV7-2; size: NA; J: TRBJ2-1; D: NA; CDR3: CASSRFRASGTYNEQFF; DNA: TGTGCCAGCAGCCGGTTCAGGGCGAGTGGGACCTACAATGAGCAGTTCTTC